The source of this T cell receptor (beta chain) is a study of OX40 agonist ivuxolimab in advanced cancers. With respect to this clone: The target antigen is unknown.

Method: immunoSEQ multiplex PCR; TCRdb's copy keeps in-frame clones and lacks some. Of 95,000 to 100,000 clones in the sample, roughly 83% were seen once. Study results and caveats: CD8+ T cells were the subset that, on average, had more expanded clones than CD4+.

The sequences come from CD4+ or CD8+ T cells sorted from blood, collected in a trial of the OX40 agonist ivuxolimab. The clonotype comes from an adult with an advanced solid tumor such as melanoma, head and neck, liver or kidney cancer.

Here the CDR3 DNA reads TGTGCCAGCAGTCCCCAACGAGCCGTTAGGTCCGAGCAGTACTTC. Translated: CASSPQRAVRSEQYF. This rearrangement joins TRBV28 to TRBJ2-7; D is ambiguous. Germline CDR1 and CDR2: MDHEN and SYDVKM. The CDR3 loop spans 15 amino acids. V was shortened by 5 bases and J by 6 bases, with 20 bases between the two germline ends. Using reference TRBV28 and TRBJ2-7 for the parts outside the CDR3, the full variable domain is DVKVTQSSRYLVKRTGEKVFLECVQDMDHENMFWYRQDPGLGLRLIYFSYDVKMKEKGDIPEGYSVSREKKERFSLILESASTNQTSMYLCASSPQRAVRSEQYFGPGTRLTVT.